Reported below is one T cell receptor beta chain. Its target is not known. The data were produced by immunoSEQ multiplex PCR, yet TCRdb's version contains in-frame clones alone and is incomplete. The sample carries about 350,000 clones, 92% recorded once. Germline V gene sequence: CDR1 SGHDT, CDR2 YYEEEE. The CDR3 has 12 residues. The germline V and J ends were trimmed by 4 bases and 4 bases, with 9 bases remaining between them. This sample is drawn from a study of Ad26.COV2.S vaccination and SARS-CoV-2 variants. Study-level results: Recipients of vaccine and of placebo showed similar breadth of their non-spike TCR repertoires. The TCR breadth and depth analyses may have produced an underestimate of total T cell responses. Vaccinees showed greater spike-specific TCR breadth than placebo recipients.

The input for sequencing was peripheral blood, taken after recovery from COVID-19. The TCR sequence derives from a human donor who had recovered from COVID-19. The V call is TRBV5-6, the J call TRBJ2-7; D gene ambiguous. CDR3 protein: CASSASDYEQYF. As DNA, the CDR3 is TGTGCCAGCAGCGCCTCGGATTACGAGCAGTACTTC.